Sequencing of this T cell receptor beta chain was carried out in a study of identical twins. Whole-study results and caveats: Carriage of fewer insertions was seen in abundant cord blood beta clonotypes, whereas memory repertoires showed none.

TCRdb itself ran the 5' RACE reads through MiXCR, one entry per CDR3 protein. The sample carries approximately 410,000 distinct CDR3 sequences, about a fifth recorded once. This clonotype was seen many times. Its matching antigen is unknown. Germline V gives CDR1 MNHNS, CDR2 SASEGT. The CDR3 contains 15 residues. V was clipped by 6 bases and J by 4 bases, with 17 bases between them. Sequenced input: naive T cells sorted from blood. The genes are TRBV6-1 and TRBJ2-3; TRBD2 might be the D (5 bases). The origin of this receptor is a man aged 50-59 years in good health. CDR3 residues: CASSRTPEGPDTQYF. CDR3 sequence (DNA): TGTGCCAGCAGCAGGACTCCCGAGGGTCCAGATACGCAGTATTTT.